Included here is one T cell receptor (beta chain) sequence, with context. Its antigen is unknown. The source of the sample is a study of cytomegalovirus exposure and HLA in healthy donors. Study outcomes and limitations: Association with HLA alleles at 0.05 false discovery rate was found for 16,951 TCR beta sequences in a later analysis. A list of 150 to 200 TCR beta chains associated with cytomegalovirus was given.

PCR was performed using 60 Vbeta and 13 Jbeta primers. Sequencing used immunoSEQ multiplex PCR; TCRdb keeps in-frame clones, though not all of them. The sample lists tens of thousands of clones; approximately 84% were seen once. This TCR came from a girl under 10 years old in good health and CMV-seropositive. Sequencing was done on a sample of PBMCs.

CDR3 coding DNA: TGCGCCAGCAGCTTGGCCGAGTATGGGACAGGCAATAACTATGGCTACACCTTC. As protein: CASSLAEYGTGNNYGYTF. V usage is TRBV5-1 and J usage is TRBJ1-2; 8 bases agree with TRBD1. Germline-derived CDR1 and CDR2 are SGHRS and YFSETQ. J gave up 1 base and V 0 bases, and 11 bases lay outside the gene matches. This CDR3 is built from 18 residues.